The 9 T cell receptor beta chains listed next were all sequenced from one sample in a study of response to subunit inactivated influenza vaccine. TCRdb used MiXCR to reprocess the RT-PCR reads, holding one entry per CDR3 protein. The sample has more than 550,000 distinct CDR3 sequences, 11% seen once. The data were also submitted as part of a second study, on T cells expressing NK-cell markers. From that study: UMIs were included in TCR beta cDNA generated by 5'RACE template switching.

Sequenced material: PBMCs from blood, taken on the day of vaccination. The receptors stem from a man aged 45-60 years who received an inactivated influenza vaccine.

This clonotype has a handful of counts. This chain uses TRBV9 with TRBJ1-1; D is ambiguous. V shed 9 bases and J shed 3 bases, with 12 bases lying between them. CDR1 and CDR2 (germline): SGDLS, YYNGEE. CDR3 length: 12 residues. CDR3 protein: CATGRRDTEAFF. The CDR3 DNA sequence: TGTGCCACGGGGAGAAGGGACACTGAAGCTTTCTTT.

This clonotype was detected a few times. The J gene is TRBJ2-3, the V gene TRBV7-9; the D call may be TRBD1 or TRBD2 (5 bases each). V was shortened by 6 bases and J by 0 bases, with 16 bases between the two germline ends. The CDR3 is made up of 16 amino acids. The germline V gene encodes CDR1 SEHNR and CDR2 FQNEAQ (reference sequence). CDR3 coding DNA: TGTGCCAGCAGTATATCGAGGGGAATTAGCACAGATACGCAGTATTTT. It translates to CASSISRGISTDTQYF.

The chain combines TRBV28 with TRBJ1-6; D may be TRBD1 (5 bases). CDR1 and CDR2 from the germline V gene are MDHEN and SYDVKM. The V end lost 2 bases, the J end lost 9 bases, and 14 bases lay between the germline ends. The CDR3 consists of 15 residues. The CDR3 coding sequence is TGTGCCAGCAGTTTACTCGTCCAGGGTGGTTCACCCCTCCACTTT. As protein: CASSLLVQGGSPLHF.

This clonotype was detected only a few times. This chain links TRBV5-1 with TRBJ2-4, with 7 bases identical to TRBD1. CDR3 size: 15 residues. Germline V gene sequence: CDR1 SGHRS, CDR2 YFSETQ. V trimming: 4 bases; J trimming: 0 bases; junction bases outside the gene matches: 4. The chain's CDR3 is CASSLTGRAKNIQYF. For the CDR3, the DNA is TGCGCCAGCAGCCTGACAGGGAGAGCCAAAAACATTCAGTACTTC.

The V and J genes are TRBV27 and TRBJ2-3, with unresolved D. Germline assignment: CDR1 MNHEY and CDR2 SMNVEV (reference sequence). V was trimmed by 5 bases and J by 2 bases, leaving 14 bases between them. The CDR3 covers 15 residues. The CDR3: CASSPTGYHTDTQYF. CDR3 bases: TGTGCCAGCAGTCCCACGGGCTACCACACAGATACGCAGTATTTT.

This clonotype turned up a few times. The chain is built from TRBV10-3 and TRBJ2-5, with D perhaps TRBD1 (5 bases). The CDR3 runs 14 residues. V was cut by 7 bases and J by 1 base, with 13 bases left in between. CDR1 and CDR2 (germline): ENHRY, SYGVKD. DNA of the CDR3: TGTGCCATCAAAGAATCGACAGCCCAAGAGACCCAGTACTTC. It yields the protein CAIKESTAQETQYF.

Only a few counts were recorded for this clonotype. This sequence joins TRBV4-1 and TRBJ2-3, with D possibly TRBD2 on 6 matching bases. The CDR3 covers 15 residues. The germline V gene has CDR1 MGHRA and CDR2 YSYEKL. V dropped 4 bases and J dropped 0 bases, with 11 bases sitting between them. The CDR3 is CASSLRSGSTDTQYF. In nucleotides, the CDR3 is TGCGCCAGCAGCCTGCGGAGCGGGAGCACAGATACGCAGTATTTT.

In its sample, this clonotype was seen a few times. The chain joins TRBV15 to TRBJ1-6, with D hard to call. This CDR3 region has 16 residues. Germline V gene sequence: CDR1 LNHNV, CDR2 YYDKDF (reference sequence). V dropped 1 base and J dropped 9 bases, with 16 bases sitting between them. CDR3 bases: TGTGCCACCAGCAGAGGCGTAATATTCGGAGGTTCACCCCTCCACTTT. Translated: CATSRGVIFGGSPLHF. Full variable domain (rest looked up from reference TRBV15 and TRBJ1-6): DAMVIQNPRYQVTQFGKPVTLSCSQTLNHNVMYWYQQKSSQAPKLLFHYYDKDFNNEADTPDNFQSRRPNTSFCFLDIRSPGLGDTAMYLCATSRGVIFGGSPLHFGNGTRLTVT.

This clonotype has ten or more counts. J is TRBJ2-3 and V is TRBV7-9; D unclear. CDR1 SEHNR and CDR2 FQNEAQ come from the germline V gene (reference sequence). Trimming removed 5 bases at V and 3 bases at J, with 6 bases between. This CDR3 is 12 amino acids long. The CDR3 DNA follows: TGTGCCAGCAGCCCTATTACAGATACGCAGTATTTT. Translating gives CASSPITDTQYF.